A single sample gave rise to the 10 T cell receptor beta chains below, sequenced in a study of Ad26.COV2.S vaccination and SARS-CoV-2 variants. Clones were sequenced by immunoSEQ multiplex PCR, and TCRdb holds only the in-frame ones, with some missing. The sample includes around 450,000 clones, around 90% of them seen just once. Specified treatment: around 19 received Ad26.COV2.S at low or high dose, single or two shots; about 5 received placebo; per-sample allocation not given. Sampling took place 63 days after the first vaccine or placebo injection. Sequenced material: peripheral blood, taken in a trial of Ad26.COV2.S vaccine versus placebo. Every receptor here comes from a person aged 18 to 59 who received the Ad26.COV2.S COVID-19 vaccine or a placebo.

J is TRBJ2-2 and V is TRBV4-3; 8 nucleotides line up with TRBD2. The germline CDR1 and CDR2 sequences are LGHNA and YSLEER. This CDR3 is 18 amino acids long. Trimming cost V 0 bases and J 7 bases; bases outside gene matches: 13. CDR3 residues: CASSQEVETSVLSGELFF. CDR3 DNA: TGCGCCAGCAGCCAAGAGGTGGAGACTAGCGTGCTTAGCGGGGAGCTGTTTTTT.

The chain has TRBV5-1 and TRBJ2-2, with D maybe TRBD2 (6 bases). Trimming shortened V by 1 base and J by 1 base, and 17 bases separated the two germline ends. The CDR3 is 18 amino acids. The germline CDR1 and CDR2 sequences are SGHRS and YFSETQ. The CDR3, as DNA: TGCGCCAGCAGCTTGATTGGGCGACGCGGGATGAACACCGGGGAGCTGTTTTTT. It codes for CASSLIGRRGMNTGELFF.

As regards this clone: The sample contains more than one DNA sequence encoding this CDR3. CDR3: CASSLDRVGEQYF. CDR3 nucleotides: TGTGCCAGCAGCTTAGACAGGGTTGGAGAGCAGTACTTC. V and J are TRBV7-8 and TRBJ2-7, with a weak D call TRBD1 (6 bases). Germline V gene lookup returns CDR1 SGHVS and CDR2 FQNEAQ. V gave up 1 base and J gave up 7 bases, with 11 bases separating them. This CDR3 region has 13 residues.

The chain combines TRBV7-9 with TRBJ2-5; D not certain. The V and J ends lost 9 bases and 5 bases respectively, with 10 bases between them. Per the germline V gene, CDR1 is SEHNR and CDR2 is FQNEAQ (reference sequence). The CDR3 covers 11 residues. The CDR3 DNA is TGTGCCAGTGTTTCGGAGGAGACCCAGTACTTC. Its translation: CASVSEETQYF. The full variable domain, its missing parts supplied by reference TRBV7-9 and TRBJ2-5, is DTGVSQNPRHKITKRGQNVTFRCDPISEHNRLYWYRQTLGQGPEFLTYFQNEAQLEKSRLLSDRFSAERPKGSFSTLEIQRTEQGDSAMYLCASVSEETQYFGPGTRLLVL.

The J gene is TRBJ1-6, the V gene TRBV19, with D uncertain. Trimming stripped 5 bases from V and 2 bases from J, with 13 bases between. CDR3 length: 16 residues. From germline, CDR1 is LNHDA and CDR2 SQIVND (reference sequence). The CDR3 coding sequence is TGTGCCAGTAGTTTCAGGACTGAGACCTATAATTCACCCCTCCACTTT. As protein: CASSFRTETYNSPLHF.

The chain joins TRBV7-2 to TRBJ1-6; D is ambiguous. The CDR3 contains 16 residues. V lost 1 base to trimming and J lost 3 bases, with 10 bases between them. CDR1 is SGHTA and CDR2 is FQGNSA in the germline V gene. CDR3 nucleotides: TGTGCCAGCAGCTTAGGGAGAGGCAGCTATAATTCACCCCTCCACTTT. Its translation is CASSLGRGSYNSPLHF.

CDR3 sequence reads: CASSQTGDGYTF. CDR3 bases: TGTGCCAGCAGTCAGACAGGCGATGGCTACACCTTC. The chain combines TRBV6-2 or TRBV6-3 with TRBJ1-2, with D perhaps TRBD1 (6 bases). With 5 bases removed from V and 6 bases from J, the gap between germline ends came to 10 bases. CDR1 is MNHEY, CDR2 SVGEGT, per germline. The CDR3 length is 12 residues.

The genes are TRBV3-1 (or the pseudogene TRBV3-2) and TRBJ2-7, with D tentatively TRBD2 (5 bases). CDR3 length equals 14 residues. Looked up from germline, CDR1 is LGHDT and CDR2 is YNNKEL (reference sequence). The V and J ends lost 4 bases and 4 bases respectively, with 14 bases between them. The CDR3 protein is CASSRELGGYEQYF. The CDR3 nucleotides read TGTGCCAGCAGCCGAGAACTAGGTGGTTACGAGCAGTACTTC.

The V gene is TRBV6-1, the J gene TRBJ1-1; D is possibly TRBD1 (6 bases). Per germline, CDR1 MNHNS and CDR2 SASEGT. This CDR3 comprises 12 residues. Trimming shortened V by 1 base and J by 9 bases, and 9 bases separated the two germline ends. Here the CDR3 reads CASSEGGRKAFF. CDR3 in DNA: TGTGCCAGCAGTGAAGGGGGGCGGAAAGCTTTCTTT.

For this clone: Other nucleotide sequences in the sample specify the same CDR3. The rearrangement joins TRBV5-4 to TRBJ2-7, with 11 bases matching TRBD1. The V gene's germline CDR1 is SGHNT and CDR2 YYREEE (reference sequence). This CDR3 comprises 14 residues. The ends lost 4 bases at V and 2 bases at J; junction bases unmatched: 2. For the CDR3, the DNA is TGTGCCAGCAGCCGGGACAGGGGGACCTACGAGCAGTACTTC. The encoded protein is CASSRDRGTYEQYF.